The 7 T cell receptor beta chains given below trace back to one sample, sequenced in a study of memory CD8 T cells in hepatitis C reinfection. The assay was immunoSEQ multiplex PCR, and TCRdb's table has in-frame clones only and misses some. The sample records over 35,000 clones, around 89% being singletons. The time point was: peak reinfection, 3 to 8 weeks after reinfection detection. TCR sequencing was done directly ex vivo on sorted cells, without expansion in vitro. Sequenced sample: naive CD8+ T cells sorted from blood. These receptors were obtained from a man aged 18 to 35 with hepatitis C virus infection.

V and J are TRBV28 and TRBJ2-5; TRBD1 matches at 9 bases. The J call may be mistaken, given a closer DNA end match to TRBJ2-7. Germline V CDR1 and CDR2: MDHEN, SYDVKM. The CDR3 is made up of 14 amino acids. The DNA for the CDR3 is TGTGCCAGCAGTTCCCCCGGGACAGGGAACGAGCAGTACTTC. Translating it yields CASSSPGTGNEQYF.

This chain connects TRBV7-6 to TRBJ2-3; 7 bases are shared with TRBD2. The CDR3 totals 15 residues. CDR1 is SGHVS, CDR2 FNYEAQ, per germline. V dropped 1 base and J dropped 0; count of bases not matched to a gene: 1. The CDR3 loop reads CASSLERGSTDTQYF. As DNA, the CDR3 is TGTGCCAGCAGCTTAGAGCGGGGAAGCACAGATACGCAGTATTTT.

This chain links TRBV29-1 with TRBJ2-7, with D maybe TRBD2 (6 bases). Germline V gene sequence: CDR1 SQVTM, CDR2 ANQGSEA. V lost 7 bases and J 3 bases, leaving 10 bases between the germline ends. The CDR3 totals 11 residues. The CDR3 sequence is CSGASVYEQYF. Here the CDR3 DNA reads TGCAGCGGGGCTAGCGTCTACGAGCAGTACTTC.

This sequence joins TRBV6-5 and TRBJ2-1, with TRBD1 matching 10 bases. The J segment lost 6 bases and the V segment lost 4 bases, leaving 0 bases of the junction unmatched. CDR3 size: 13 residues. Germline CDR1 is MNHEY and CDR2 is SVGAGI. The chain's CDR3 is CASSWTGGNEQFF. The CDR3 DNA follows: TGTGCCAGCAGTTGGACAGGGGGCAATGAGCAGTTCTTC.

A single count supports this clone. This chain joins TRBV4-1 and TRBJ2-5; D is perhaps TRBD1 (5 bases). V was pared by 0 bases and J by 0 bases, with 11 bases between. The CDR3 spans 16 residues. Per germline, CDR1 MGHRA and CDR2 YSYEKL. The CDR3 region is CASSQEDFRDQETQYF. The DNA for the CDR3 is TGCGCCAGCAGCCAAGAAGATTTCAGGGACCAAGAGACCCAGTACTTC.

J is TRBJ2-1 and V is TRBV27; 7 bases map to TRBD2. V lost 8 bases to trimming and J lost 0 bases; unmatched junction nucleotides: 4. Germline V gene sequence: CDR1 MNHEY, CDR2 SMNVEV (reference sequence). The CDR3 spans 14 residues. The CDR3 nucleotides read TGTGCCAGCGGTGGCGGGGGCTCCTACAATGAGCAGTTCTTC. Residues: CASGGGGSYNEQFF.

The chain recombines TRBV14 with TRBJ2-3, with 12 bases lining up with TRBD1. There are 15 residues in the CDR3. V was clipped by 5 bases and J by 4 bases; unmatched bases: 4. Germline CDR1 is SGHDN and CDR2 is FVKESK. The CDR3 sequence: CASSSRDRGPDTQYF. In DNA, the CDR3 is TGTGCCAGCAGCAGCCGGGACAGGGGGCCAGATACGCAGTATTTT. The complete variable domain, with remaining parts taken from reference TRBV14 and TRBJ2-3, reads EAGVTQFPSHSVIEKGQTVTLRCDPISGHDNLYWYRRVMGKEIKFLLHFVKESKQDESGMPNNRFLAERTGGTYSTLKVQPAELEDSGVYFCASSSRDRGPDTQYFGPGTRLTVL.